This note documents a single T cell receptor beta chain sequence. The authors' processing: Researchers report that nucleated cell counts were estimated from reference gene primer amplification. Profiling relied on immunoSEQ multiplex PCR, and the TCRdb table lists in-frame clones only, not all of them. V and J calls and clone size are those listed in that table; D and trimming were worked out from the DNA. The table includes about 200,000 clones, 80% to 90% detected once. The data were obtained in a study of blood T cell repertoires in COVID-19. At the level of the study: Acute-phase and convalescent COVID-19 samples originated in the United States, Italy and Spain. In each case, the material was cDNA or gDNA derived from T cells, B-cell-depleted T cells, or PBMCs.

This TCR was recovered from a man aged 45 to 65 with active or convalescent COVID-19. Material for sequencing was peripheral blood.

The CDR3 region has the DNA TGTGCCAGCAGTTACAGGGGGCCGGGCACTGAAGCTTTCTTT. It codes for CASSYRGPGTEAFF. V usage is TRBV6-5 and J usage is TRBJ1-1; 7 nucleotides align to TRBD1. The V gene end was trimmed by 2 bases and the J gene end by 4 bases; junction bases not matched to a gene: 4. The CDR3 has 14 residues. Germline lookup yields CDR1 MNHEY and CDR2 SVGAGI.